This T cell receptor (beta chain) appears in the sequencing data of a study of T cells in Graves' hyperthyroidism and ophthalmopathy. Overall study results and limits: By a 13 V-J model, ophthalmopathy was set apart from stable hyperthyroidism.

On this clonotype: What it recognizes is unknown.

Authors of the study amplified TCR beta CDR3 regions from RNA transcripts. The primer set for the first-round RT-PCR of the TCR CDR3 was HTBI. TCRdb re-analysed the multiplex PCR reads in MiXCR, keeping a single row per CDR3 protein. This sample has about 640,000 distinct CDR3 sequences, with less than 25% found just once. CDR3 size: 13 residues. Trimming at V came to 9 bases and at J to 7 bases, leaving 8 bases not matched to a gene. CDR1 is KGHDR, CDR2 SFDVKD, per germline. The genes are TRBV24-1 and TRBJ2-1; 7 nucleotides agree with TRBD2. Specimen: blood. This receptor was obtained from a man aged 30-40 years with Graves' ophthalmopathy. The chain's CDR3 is CATGSGGRNEQFF. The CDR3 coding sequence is TGTGCCACCGGGTCTGGCGGGAGAAATGAGCAGTTCTTC.